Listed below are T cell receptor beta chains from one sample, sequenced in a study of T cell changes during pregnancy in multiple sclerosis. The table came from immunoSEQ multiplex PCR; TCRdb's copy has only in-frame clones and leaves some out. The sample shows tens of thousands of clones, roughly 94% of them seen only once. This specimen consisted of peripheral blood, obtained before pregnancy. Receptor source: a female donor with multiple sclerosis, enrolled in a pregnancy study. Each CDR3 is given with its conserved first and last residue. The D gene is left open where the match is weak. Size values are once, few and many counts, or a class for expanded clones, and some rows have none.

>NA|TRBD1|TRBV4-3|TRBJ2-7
TGCGCCAGCAGCCAATCGACAGGGGCCTACGAGCAGTACTTC
CASSQSTGAYEQYF
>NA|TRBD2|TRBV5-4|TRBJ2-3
TGTGCCAGCAGCTCCGCCGGGACTAGTGGAACAGATACGCAGTATTTT
CASSSAGTSGTDTQYF
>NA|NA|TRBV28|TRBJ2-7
TGTGCCACCGGGGAAGGAGCACCCTACGAGCAGTACTTC
CATGEGAPYEQYF
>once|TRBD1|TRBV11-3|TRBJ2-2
TGTGCCAGCAGCATACCGGGACAGGGGAACACCGGGGAGCTGTTTTTT
CASSIPGQGNTGELFF
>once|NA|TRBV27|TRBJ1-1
TGTGCCAGCATGAGGGCGAATGAAGCTTTCTTT
CASMRANEAFF
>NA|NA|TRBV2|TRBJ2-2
TGTGCCAGCAGTGTAGATGCACAGGGTGACACCGGGGAGCTGTTTTTT
CASSVDAQGDTGELFF
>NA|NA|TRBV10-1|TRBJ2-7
TGCGCCAGCAGCCTGAGACTAGGACGCTACGAGCAGTACTTC
CASSLRLGRYEQYF
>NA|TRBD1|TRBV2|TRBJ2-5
TGTGCCAGCAGTGAAGGGACAGGGCCAGAGACCCAGTACTTC
CASSEGTGPETQYF
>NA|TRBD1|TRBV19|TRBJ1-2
TGTGCCAGTAGCCCGGGACAGGGGGGCTATGGCTACACCTTC
CASSPGQGGYGYTF
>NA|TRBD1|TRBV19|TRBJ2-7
TGTGCCAGTAGTATCAGGGACAGGGGCTACGAGCAGTACTTC
CASSIRDRGYEQYF
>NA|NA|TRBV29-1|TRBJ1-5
TGCAGCGTCGAGACAGGTGTTAATCAGCCCCAGCATTTT
CSVETGVNQPQHF
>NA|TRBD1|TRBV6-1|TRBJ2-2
TGTGCCAGCGGGCCGGGACAGTCCTCCGGGGAGCTGTTTTTT
CASGPGQSSGELFF
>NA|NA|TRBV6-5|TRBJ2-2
TGTGCCAGCAGTTACGGGCAGGGACTCACCGGGGAGCTGTTTTTT
CASSYGQGLTGELFF
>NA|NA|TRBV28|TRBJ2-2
TGTGCCAGCATCTCGTCGGTTTACACCGGGGAGCTGTTTTTT
CASISSVYTGELFF